This TCR beta chain was sequenced in a study of circulating and synovial CD4+ cells in juvenile arthritis. TCRdb keeps only in-frame clones here, not all; method: immunoSEQ multiplex PCR. The sample holds around 14,000 clones, around 80% seen once. Germline CDR1 reads SGDLS; CDR2 reads YYNGEE. The V gene end was trimmed by 3 bases and the J gene end by 7 bases; junction bases not matched to a gene: 2. The CDR3 spans 14 residues. The sequenced sample was CD4+ T cells from synovial fluid. The rearrangement uses TRBV9 and TRBJ1-5; TRBD1 aligns across 12 bases. This sequence originates from a human patient with juvenile idiopathic arthritis. Some clones in this sample may be carry-over from other donors' samples. The CDR3 loop is CASSEGTGGQPQHF. The CDR3 nucleotides read TGTGCCAGCAGCGAGGGGACAGGGGGCCAGCCCCAGCATTTT.